Listed here are 23 T cell receptor beta chains from one sample, sequenced in a study of blood T cell repertoires in COVID-19. The data were produced by immunoSEQ multiplex PCR, yet TCRdb's version contains in-frame clones alone and is incomplete. The data show approximately 150,000 clones, approximately 88% seen once. Sequencing input: peripheral blood. The receptors come from a woman in her 50s with acute or convalescent COVID-19.

V usage is TRBV5-1 and J usage is TRBJ1-2; D not certain. Germline loops: CDR1 SGHRS, CDR2 YFSETQ. The CDR3 consists of 10 residues. Trimming took 2 bases from V and 7 from J, leaving 3 bases between them. This chain's CDR3 is CASSFSGYTF. The CDR3 DNA sequence: TGCGCCAGCAGCTTCTCTGGCTACACCTTC.

The chain has TRBV6-1 and TRBJ2-1; D is uncertain. CDR1 is MNHNS and CDR2 is SASEGT in the germline V gene. V was trimmed by 1 base and J by 2 bases, leaving 9 bases between them. The CDR3 is made up of 15 amino acids. In DNA, the CDR3 is TGTGCCAGCAGTGAAGTTGCGGAACCCTACAATGAGCAGTTCTTC. Amino acids: CASSEVAEPYNEQFF.

The CDR3 nucleotides are TGTGCCAGCAGCCCACCGGGACTTTCTACCGGGGAGCTGTTTTTT. This codes for CASSPPGLSTGELFF. The chain couples TRBV7-9 to TRBJ2-2, with a possible D match to TRBD2 (6 bases). The CDR3 extends over 15 amino acids. Trimming stripped 5 bases from V and 5 bases from J, with 15 bases between. From germline, CDR1 is SEHNR and CDR2 FQNEAQ (reference sequence).

J is TRBJ1-2 and V is TRBV28; 9 bases fit TRBD1. This CDR3 is 16 amino acids long. J lost 8 bases, V lost 3 bases, and 13 bases had no gene match. Germline CDR1 MDHEN, CDR2 SYDVKM. The chain's CDR3 is CASSFYGGQGGEGYTF. The CDR3 DNA is TGTGCCAGCAGTTTCTATGGGGGACAGGGTGGTGAAGGCTACACCTTC.

The gene calls are TRBV30 and TRBJ1-1, with a weak D call TRBD1 (5 bases). Germline V gene data show CDR1 as GTSNPN and CDR2 as SVGIG (reference sequence). The CDR3 sequence is 14 residues long. Trimming shortened V by 1 base and J by 1 base, and 10 bases separated the two germline ends. CDR3 DNA sequence: TGTGCCTGGAGTGAGGGACTTCCGAACACTGAAGCTTTCTTT. Encoded protein: CAWSEGLPNTEAFF.

The chain links TRBV18 to TRBJ2-1; TRBD2 aligns across 8 bases. Per the germline V gene, CDR1 is KGHSH and CDR2 is LQKENI. Losses at the gene ends were 0 bases for V and 8 bases for J; bases not matched to a gene: 9. The CDR3 has 16 amino acids. The CDR3 here is CASSPPLGGGLDEQFF. CDR3 DNA: TGTGCCAGCTCACCACCTCTGGGCGGGGGGCTCGATGAGCAGTTCTTC.

The V call is TRBV6-5, the J call TRBJ1-2; tentatively, D is TRBD1 (5 bases). Germline V CDR1 and CDR2: MNHEY, SVGAGI. The CDR3 is 15 residues long. Trimming removed 0 bases at V and 4 bases at J, with 12 bases between. CDR3 loop: CASSYSTRDTYGYTF. CDR3 sequence (DNA): TGTGCCAGCAGTTACTCGACCAGGGATACCTATGGCTACACCTTC.

The J gene is TRBJ1-1, the V gene TRBV7-3, with D unresolved. V dropped 0 bases and J dropped 4 bases, with 9 bases sitting between them. From germline, CDR1 is SGHTA and CDR2 FQGTGA. The CDR3 is made up of 14 amino acids. The CDR3 loop is CASSLTRRGTEAFF. CDR3 coding DNA: TGTGCCAGCAGCTTAACTCGGCGGGGCACTGAAGCTTTCTTT. Full variable domain (remainder filled in from reference TRBV7-3 and TRBJ1-1): GAGVSQTPSNKVTEKGKYVELRCDPISGHTALYWYRQSLGQGPEFLIYFQGTGAADDSGLPNDRFFAVRPEGSVSTLKIQRTERGDSAVYLCASSLTRRGTEAFFGQGTRLTVV.

This chain joins TRBV7-9 and TRBJ1-1; weak D call: TRBD1 (5 bases). The V and J ends lost 7 bases and 4 bases respectively, with 16 bases between them. This CDR3 is 14 amino acids long. CDR1 and CDR2 from the germline V gene are SEHNR and FQNEAQ (reference sequence). CDR3 nucleotide sequence: TGTGCCAGCATCGAGGCGCGGACAATCACTGAAGCTTTCTTT. This translates into CASIEARTITEAFF.

This clone appeared once. V gene TRBV7-6 combines with J gene TRBJ1-2; tentatively, D is TRBD1 (6 bases). Trimming cost V 5 bases and J 8 bases, with 15 bases left between them. The CDR3 covers 13 residues. Germline assignment: CDR1 SGHVS and CDR2 FNYEAQ. CDR3 in DNA: TGTGCCAGCAGCGGGGGTGAGGGGGTAGGCTACACCTTC. Protein sequence: CASSGGEGVGYTF. The variable domain in full, completed from reference TRBV7-6 and TRBJ1-2, reads GAGVSQSPRYKVTKRGQDVALRCDPISGHVSLYWYRQALGQGPEFLTYFNYEAQQDKSGLPNDRFSAERPEGSISTLTIQRTEQRDSAMYRCASSGGEGVGYTFGSGTRLTVV.

The V and J genes are TRBV24-1 and TRBJ2-5; D is unclear. V was trimmed by 4 bases and J by 4 bases, leaving 18 bases between them. Germline V CDR1 and CDR2: KGHDR, SFDVKD. The CDR3 sequence is 16 residues long. The CDR3 loop is CATSDTIDPRRETQYF. CDR3 DNA: TGTGCCACCAGTGACACAATCGACCCTAGAAGAGAGACCCAGTACTTC.

The chain is built from TRBV24-1 and TRBJ2-7; no clear D gene. The CDR3 is 8 residues long. Germline CDR1 reads KGHDR; CDR2 reads SFDVKD. The V end was cut by 10 bases, the J end by 5 bases, with 2 bases between. CDR3 DNA sequence: TGTGCCACTAACGAGCAGTACTTC. Translated, it gives CATNEQYF.

This clone was picked up a small number of times. This chain joins TRBV6-5 and TRBJ1-2; tentatively, D is TRBD1 (5 bases). The CDR3 spans 15 residues. The ends were cut back, 5 bases at V and 5 bases at J, with 18 bases in the middle. CDR1 MNHEY and CDR2 SVGAGI come from the germline V gene. The CDR3 bases are TGTGCCAGCAGTCCCGGGGGGACGGGGGATTATGGCTACACCTTC. Protein product: CASSPGGTGDYGYTF.

This clone was picked up one time. The CDR3 is CASSAQVNTEAFF. CDR3 DNA: TGCGCCAGCAGTGCGCAGGTGAACACTGAAGCTTTCTTT. The chain combines TRBV10-1 with TRBJ1-1; D ambiguous. V dropped 4 bases and J dropped 0 bases, with 6 bases sitting between them. Germline lookup yields CDR1 WNHNN and CDR2 SYGVQD (reference sequence). The CDR3 runs 13 residues.

This chain joins TRBV10-3 and TRBJ2-7; no definite D call. Trimming removed 8 bases from V and 0 bases from J, with 11 bases in between. Germline assignment: CDR1 ENHRY and CDR2 SYGVKD. The CDR3 contains 13 residues. This CDR3 reads CAIRVGASYEQYF. For the CDR3, the DNA is TGTGCCATCCGGGTCGGAGCCTCCTACGAGCAGTACTTC.

The chain uses TRBV5-1 and TRBJ2-3, with 9 bases lining up with TRBD2. CDR3 length: 17 amino acids. Germline lookup yields CDR1 SGHRS and CDR2 YFSETQ. After removal of 0 bases from V and 3 bases from J, the junction contained 8 bases not matched to a gene. The CDR3 sequence is CASSLVLAGRGTDTQYF. For the CDR3, the DNA is TGCGCCAGCAGCTTGGTGCTAGCGGGGAGAGGTACAGATACGCAGTATTTT.

This clone was observed a single time. The genes are TRBV30 and TRBJ2-3; TRBD1 aligns across 8 bases. The length of the CDR3 is 14 residues. Germline V lookup: CDR1 GTSNPN, CDR2 SVGIG (reference sequence). Trimming cost V 7 bases and J 4 bases; bases outside gene matches: 10. This CDR3 reads CASNRDRGPDTQYF. The CDR3 DNA follows: TGTGCCTCGAACCGAGACAGGGGCCCAGATACGCAGTATTTT.

Only a few counts were recorded for this clone. V usage is TRBV6-5 and J usage is TRBJ1-2, with no clear D. This CDR3 is built from 13 residues. V was pared by 7 bases and J by 0 bases, with 9 bases between. CDR1 is MNHEY and CDR2 is SVGAGI in the germline V gene. The CDR3 spells CASMRSANYGYTF. The CDR3 nucleotides read TGTGCCAGCATGAGGTCAGCTAACTATGGCTACACCTTC.

A single count supports this clone. J is TRBJ2-7 and V is TRBV19; 9 bases match TRBD2. The V gene's germline CDR1 is LNHDA and CDR2 SQIVND (reference sequence). V was pared by 5 bases and J by 2 bases, with 4 bases of the junction left unmatched. The CDR3 loop spans 14 amino acids. Here the CDR3 reads CASSVTSGPYEQYF. The CDR3 DNA reads as TGTGCCAGTAGTGTAACTAGCGGGCCCTACGAGCAGTACTTC.

The rearrangement joins TRBV19 to TRBJ2-1; 9 bases are shared with TRBD1. V lost 6 bases to trimming and J lost 4 bases; unmatched junction nucleotides: 10. Germline loops: CDR1 LNHDA, CDR2 SQIVND (reference sequence). This CDR3 comprises 16 residues. Written as DNA, the CDR3 is TGTGCCAGTAGCAACCCCGGACAGGGGAGTTACAATGAGCAGTTCTTC. Amino acids: CASSNPGQGSYNEQFF.

V is TRBV5-4 and J is TRBJ1-1; a possible D gene is TRBD1 (5 bases). CDR3 length: 16 residues. CDR1 is SGHNT and CDR2 is YYREEE in the germline V gene (reference sequence). The V end lost 5 bases, the J end lost 0 bases, and 17 bases lay between the germline ends. The CDR3 nucleotides read TGTGCCAGCAGTCGGACAAGGGAGGTCATGAACACTGAAGCTTTCTTT. The encoded protein is CASSRTREVMNTEAFF.

The chain is built from TRBV5-5 and TRBJ2-7; the D is unclear. CDR3 length: 13 amino acids. Germline CDR1 and CDR2: SGHKS and YYEKEE (reference sequence). Trimming shortened V by 1 base and J by 2 bases, and 7 bases separated the two germline ends. CDR3 region: CASSLTGPYEQYF. CDR3 nucleotides: TGTGCCAGCAGCTTGACTGGTCCCTACGAGCAGTACTTC.

CDR3: CASSPQRDGGGEKLFF. The CDR3 nucleotides read TGTGCCAGTAGTCCCCAAAGGGACGGAGGGGGCGAAAAACTGTTTTTT. The rearrangement links TRBV19 to TRBJ1-4; 7 positions match TRBD1. Germline loops: CDR1 LNHDA, CDR2 SQIVND (reference sequence). The CDR3 is made up of 16 amino acids. V trimming: 5 bases; J trimming: 8 bases; junction bases outside the gene matches: 14.